This T cell receptor (beta chain) was captured by sequencing in a study of CD8 T cells in Susac syndrome. Per germline, CDR1 DFQATT and CDR2 SNEGSKA (reference sequence). Losses at the gene ends were 3 bases for V and 3 bases for J; bases not matched to a gene: 5. The CDR3 is 13 residues long. An amount of RNA that ranged from 0.5 to 1 ug was reverse transcribed with random hexamers. immunoSEQ multiplex PCR amplified TCR beta CDR3 across 54 Vbeta, 13 Jbeta. From the immunoSEQ multiplex PCR reads, TCRdb called clonotypes with MiXCR, one entry per CDR3 protein. The data show over 350,000 distinct CDR3 sequences, approximately 89% seen once. TEMRA cells were FACS-enriched, and CD8+ and CD4+ T cells were isolated negatively.

Sequencing was done on a sample of CD8+ T cells from PBMCs. The J gene is TRBJ2-7, the V gene TRBV20-1, with 7 bases lining up with TRBD1. The sequence derives from a human donor with multiple sclerosis. The chain's CDR3 is CSASPNRGYEQYF. Here the CDR3 DNA reads TGCAGTGCTAGCCCCAACAGGGGCTACGAGCAGTACTTC.